The 12 T cell receptor beta chains listed next were all sequenced from one sample in a study of regulatory T cells in long-lasting Graves disease. Time point specified: newly diagnosed GD, antithyroid drugs for less than 3 months. PBMC-extracted RNA yielded the TCR library. Arm-PCR with iRepertoire HTBI primers amplified the CDR3 regions for these TCR beta libraries. One entry per CDR3 protein, called by TCRdb with MiXCR from the multiplex PCR reads. The data show 350,000 to 550,000 distinct CDR3 sequences, over 15% seen once. Separately, the same data were catalogued under a study of T cells in Graves' hyperthyroidism and ophthalmopathy.

The sample was peripheral blood mononuclear cells (PBMCs), taken at new diagnosis, from a patient treated with antithyroid drugs. These receptors all come from a woman between 18 and 29 years old with Graves disease.

This clonotype was seen a few times. The chain has TRBV4-2 and TRBJ2-7; 9 bases are a match to TRBD2. This CDR3 has 18 residues. J was trimmed by 1 base and V by 1 base; bases with no gene match: 11. The germline V gene encodes CDR1 LGHNA and CDR2 YNFKEQ. CDR3 loop: CASSQGGRLAGPSYEQYF. The CDR3 coding sequence is TGTGCCAGCAGCCAAGGAGGGCGCCTAGCGGGACCTTCCTACGAGCAGTACTTC.

In its sample, this clonotype was seen a few times. The rearrangement links TRBV7-6 to TRBJ2-7, with 9 nucleotides matching TRBD1. The CDR3 is 15 residues long. Unmatched junction bases numbered 6, after V lost 4 bases and J lost 2 bases. Germline values: CDR1 SGHVS, CDR2 FNYEAQ. The CDR3 here is CASSSGQGPTYEQYF. The CDR3, as DNA: TGTGCCAGCAGCTCCGGACAGGGGCCAACCTACGAGCAGTACTTC.

This clonotype occurred once. V gene TRBV24-1 combines with J gene TRBJ2-2, with D possibly being TRBD2 (5 bases). Germline V gives CDR1 KGHDR, CDR2 SFDVKD. Deletions cut 7 bases from V and 3 bases from J, with 8 bases between. This CDR3 has 13 amino acids. The CDR3 reads CATRTGDTGELFF. The CDR3 region has the DNA TGTGCCACCAGGACCGGGGACACCGGGGAGCTGTTTTTT.

This clonotype was seen a handful of times. This chain uses TRBV4-1 with TRBJ2-2, with D uncertain. CDR3 size: 14 residues. V shed 3 bases and J shed 4 bases, with 9 bases lying between them. Germline assignment: CDR1 MGHRA and CDR2 YSYEKL. The CDR3 DNA reads as TGCGCCAGCAGCCACCCACGCGGCACCGGGGAGCTGTTTTTT. The encoded protein is CASSHPRGTGELFF.

This clonotype turned up a few times. V is TRBV4-1 and J is TRBJ2-7; D is ambiguous. The germline V gene encodes CDR1 MGHRA and CDR2 YSYEKL. V was pared by 0 bases and J by 5 bases, with 14 bases between. The CDR3 runs to 15 residues. This chain's CDR3 is CASSQEGRVVHEQYF. The CDR3 coding sequence is TGCGCCAGCAGCCAAGAGGGAAGGGTGGTCCACGAGCAGTACTTC.

In the case of this clonotype: A read error may explain this, as a much larger clone is one base away. The rearrangement uses TRBV2 and TRBJ2-2; a weak D match, TRBD2 (5 bases). The CDR3 is made up of 14 amino acids. CDR1 is SNHLY and CDR2 is FYNNEI in the germline V gene. The CDR3 loop reads CASSGDPKTGELSF. In DNA form, the CDR3 reads TGTGCCAGCAGTGGCGACCCGAAGACCGGGGAGCTGTCTTTT.

This clonotype was recorded many times. V and J are TRBV5-1 and TRBJ1-6; D ambiguous. Germline CDR1 is SGHRS and CDR2 is YFSETQ. CDR3 size: 15 residues. The V gene lost 0 bases and the J gene lost 7 bases, with 11 bases spanning the gap. The CDR3 region has the DNA TGCGCCAGCAGCTTGGCCTTGGCAGACAATTCACCCCTCCACTTT. Its translation: CASSLALADNSPLHF.

This clonotype was observed at least ten times. The chain's CDR3 is CASSLFRDREFNEQFF. The CDR3 DNA reads as TGTGCCAGCAGTCTATTCCGGGACAGGGAATTCAATGAGCAGTTCTTC. The chain has TRBV12-3 or TRBV12-4 and TRBJ2-1; 9 positions match TRBD1. This CDR3 contains 16 residues. V lost 5 bases and J lost 6; bases outside the gene matches: 11.

There are a few counts of this clonotype. The chain combines TRBV27 with TRBJ2-7; tentative D call: TRBD2 (5 bases). The CDR3 runs 15 residues. Per germline, CDR1 MNHEY and CDR2 SMNVEV (reference sequence). The V end lost 3 bases, the J end lost 2 bases, and 14 bases lay between the germline ends. The CDR3 is CASSFFGGQTYEQYF. The CDR3 DNA sequence: TGTGCCAGCAGTTTTTTCGGCGGGCAGACCTACGAGCAGTACTTC.

Ten or more counts support this clonotype. V is TRBV27 and J is TRBJ2-1, with D unclear. Per germline, CDR1 MNHEY and CDR2 SMNVEV (reference sequence). CDR3 length: 13 residues. V lost 0 bases and J lost 10, with 10 bases in between. In DNA form, the CDR3 reads TGTGCCAGCAGTTTATCGATTGAAATAGAGCAGTTCTTC. Residues: CASSLSIEIEQFF.

This clonotype has a count of ten or more. The chain is built from TRBV27 and TRBJ2-3; TRBD2 is a possible D gene (6 bases). V lost 2 bases and J lost 2, with 20 bases in between. This CDR3 has 18 residues. Germline-derived CDR1 and CDR2 are MNHEY and SMNVEV (reference sequence). The CDR3 spells CASSLVLPGLDTTDTQYF. CDR3 DNA sequence: TGTGCCAGCAGTTTAGTCCTACCGGGACTCGACACCACAGATACGCAGTATTTT.

The gene calls are TRBV24-1 and TRBJ2-1, with TRBD2 matching over 15 bases. The CDR3 sequence is 15 residues long. After removal of 10 bases from V and 8 bases from J, the junction contained 8 bases not matched to a gene. Germline lookup yields CDR1 KGHDR and CDR2 SFDVKD. The CDR3 nucleotides read TGTGCCACGGCCGGACTAGCGGGAGGGAGGGATGAGCAGTTCTTC. Translation gives CATAGLAGGRDEQFF.